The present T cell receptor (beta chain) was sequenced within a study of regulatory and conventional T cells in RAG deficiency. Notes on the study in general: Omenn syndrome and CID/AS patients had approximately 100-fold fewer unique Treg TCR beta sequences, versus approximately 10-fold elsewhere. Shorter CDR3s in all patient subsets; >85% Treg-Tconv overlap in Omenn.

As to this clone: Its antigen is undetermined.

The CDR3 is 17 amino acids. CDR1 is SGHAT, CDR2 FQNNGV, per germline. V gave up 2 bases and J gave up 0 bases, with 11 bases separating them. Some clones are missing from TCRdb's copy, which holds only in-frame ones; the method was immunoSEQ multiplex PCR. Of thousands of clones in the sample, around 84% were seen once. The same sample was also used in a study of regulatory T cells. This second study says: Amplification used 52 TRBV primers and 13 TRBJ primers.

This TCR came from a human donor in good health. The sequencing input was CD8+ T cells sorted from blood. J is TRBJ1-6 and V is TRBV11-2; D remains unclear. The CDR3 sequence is CASSLLSGSSYNSPLHF. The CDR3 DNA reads TGTGCCAGCAGCTTACTGAGTGGGAGCTCCTATAATTCACCCCTCCACTTT.